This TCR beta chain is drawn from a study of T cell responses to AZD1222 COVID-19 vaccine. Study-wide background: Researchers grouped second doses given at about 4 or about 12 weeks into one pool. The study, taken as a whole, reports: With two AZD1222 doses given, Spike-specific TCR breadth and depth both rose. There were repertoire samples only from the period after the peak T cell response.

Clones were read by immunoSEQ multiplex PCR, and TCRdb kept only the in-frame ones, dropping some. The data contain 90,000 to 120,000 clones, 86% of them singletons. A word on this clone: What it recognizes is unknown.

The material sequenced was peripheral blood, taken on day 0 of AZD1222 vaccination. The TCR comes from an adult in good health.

CDR3 sequence: CANLPGTGKADTQYF. For the CDR3, the DNA is TGTGCCAACTTACCGGGGACAGGGAAGGCAGATACGCAGTATTTT. The chain joins TRBV19 to TRBJ2-3, with 9 bases lining up with TRBD1. V dropped 10 bases and J dropped 4; count of bases not matched to a gene: 12. This CDR3 has 15 amino acids. Germline CDR1 is LNHDA and CDR2 is SQIVND (reference sequence).